The 11 T cell receptor beta chains given below trace back to one sample, sequenced in a study of Ad26.COV2.S vaccination and SARS-CoV-2 variants. This sample's treatment: 15 to 20 received Ad26.COV2.S at low or high dose, single or two shots; 5 received placebo; per-sample allocation not given. All samples were drawn on day 63, counting from the first vaccine or placebo injection. Measured with immunoSEQ multiplex PCR; TCRdb has only the in-frame clones, and not every one. Here the sample spans 440,000 or so clones, 70% to 90% being singletons. The sequencing used peripheral blood, collected in a trial of Ad26.COV2.S vaccine versus placebo. The receptors were sampled from a person between 18 and 60 years old who received the Ad26.COV2.S COVID-19 vaccine or a placebo.

This chain links TRBV6-5 with TRBJ2-7, with D possibly matching TRBD1 (5 bases). Per germline, CDR1 MNHEY and CDR2 SVGAGI. The CDR3 loop spans 15 amino acids. V lost 7 bases, J lost 2 bases, and 18 bases lay in between. CDR3 DNA sequence: TGTGCCAGCAAATCGCCCTGGGGCAGCACCTACGAGCAGTACTTC. It translates to CASKSPWGSTYEQYF.

This chain uses TRBV2 with TRBJ2-7; 7 bases are shared with TRBD1. Germline V gene lookup returns CDR1 SNHLY and CDR2 FYNNEI. J gave up 3 bases and V 1 base, and 3 bases lay outside the gene matches. This CDR3 is 14 amino acids long. The CDR3 is CASSEVGQVYEQYF. The CDR3 DNA reads TGTGCCAGCAGTGAAGTTGGACAGGTCTACGAGCAGTACTTC.

For this clone: This sample also contains other DNA sequences that code for the same CDR3. The chain is built from TRBV27 and TRBJ2-4; 7 nucleotides line up with TRBD2. This CDR3 comprises 13 residues. V shed 0 bases, J shed 9 bases, and the junction held 2 bases outside the gene matches. The V gene's germline CDR1 is MNHEY and CDR2 SMNVEV (reference sequence). CDR3 loop: CASSLSGLGIQYF. The CDR3 region has the DNA TGTGCCAGCAGTTTATCTGGACTAGGCATTCAGTACTTC.

The gene calls are TRBV6-2 or TRBV6-3 and TRBJ1-1; D not certain. Trimming removed 3 bases from V and 8 bases from J, with 10 bases in between. Germline CDR1 MNHEY, CDR2 SVGEGT. This CDR3 has 12 amino acids. In nucleotides, the CDR3 is TGTGCCAGCAGTTATCTAGCTAAGGAAGCTTTCTTT. This translates into CASSYLAKEAFF.

The rearrangement uses TRBV18 and TRBJ2-7, with unresolved D. The germline CDR1 and CDR2 sequences are KGHSH and LQKENI. V lost 0 bases to trimming and J lost 2 bases, with 11 bases between them. This CDR3 is built from 15 residues. The CDR3 here is CASSPPGQAPYEQYF. The DNA of the CDR3 is TGTGCCAGCTCACCACCCGGGCAGGCTCCCTACGAGCAGTACTTC.

The chain links TRBV9 to TRBJ1-4; D gene unclear. The V gene's germline CDR1 is SGDLS and CDR2 YYNGEE. CDR3 length: 13 residues. Trimming took 1 base from V and 0 from J, leaving 1 base between them. In nucleotides, the CDR3 is TGTGCCAGCAGCGTAACAACTAATGAAAAACTGTTTTTT. It translates to CASSVTTNEKLFF.

This chain joins TRBV5-1 and TRBJ1-2; no clear D gene. Trimming removed 0 bases from V and 6 bases from J, with 12 bases in between. This CDR3 is 14 amino acids long. CDR1 is SGHRS and CDR2 is YFSETQ in the germline V gene. CDR3 nucleotide sequence: TGCGCCAGCAGCTTGGATTTAGCGAGAAATGGCTACACCTTC. The encoded protein is CASSLDLARNGYTF.

This chain joins TRBV5-5 and TRBJ2-7, with 7 bases lining up with TRBD2. The CDR3 extends over 13 amino acids. V trimming: 4 bases; J trimming: 7 bases; junction bases outside the gene matches: 8. Germline lookup yields CDR1 SGHKS and CDR2 YYEKEE (reference sequence). CDR3 in DNA: TGTGCCAGCAGCCCCGGGACTACGAATGAGCAGTACTTC. This encodes CASSPGTTNEQYF.

The rearrangement links TRBV11-1 to TRBJ2-1; perhaps TRBD2 as D (7 bases). The ends were cut back, 3 bases at V and 5 bases at J, with 17 bases in the middle. The germline V gene encodes CDR1 SGHAT and CDR2 FQDESV (reference sequence). This CDR3 region has 16 residues. CDR3 in DNA: TGTGCCAGCAGCTTCCAGGGGCGGGGGCCGAACAATGAGCAGTTCTTC. This encodes CASSFQGRGPNNEQFF.

CDR3 sequence (DNA): TGCAGCGTTGAATCGGCAGGGGGGGATGATACGCAGTATTTT. Translating it yields CSVESAGGDDTQYF. V is TRBV29-1 and J is TRBJ2-3; D is tentatively TRBD1 or TRBD2 (7 bases each). V dropped 2 bases and J dropped 6 bases, with 15 bases sitting between them. This CDR3 contains 14 residues. CDR1 SQVTM and CDR2 ANQGSEA come from the germline V gene.

The gene calls are TRBV19 and TRBJ2-1; the match to TRBD2 covers 11 bases. The V and J ends lost 7 bases and 4 bases, in that order; junction bases with no gene match: 9. The CDR3 consists of 16 residues. Germline V gives CDR1 LNHDA, CDR2 SQIVND (reference sequence). The CDR3 reads CASTPQGLADYNEQFF. CDR3 DNA sequence: TGTGCCAGTACCCCCCAGGGACTAGCGGATTACAATGAGCAGTTCTTC.